This is a list of T cell receptor beta chains from one sample in a study of T cell changes during pregnancy in multiple sclerosis. Sequenced by immunoSEQ multiplex PCR; TCRdb stores in-frame clones only, minus some. The sample has roughly 100,000 clones, 91% seen once; the top ten hold less than 2%. This material consisted of peripheral blood, taken after pregnancy. These receptors came from a female donor in good health, enrolled as a control in a pregnancy study. CDR3s include the opening cysteine and the closing phenylalanine or tryptophan. A D gene is named only where the DNA matches it firmly. Rows give clone size only sometimes, using once, few, many, or a class for an expanded clone.

cdr3_nt	cdr3_aa	j_call	d_call	v_call	clone_size
TGTGCCAGCAGTGAGGGACAGGGTTACGCCGGGGAGCTGTTTTTT	CASSEGQGYAGELFF	TRBJ2-2	TRBD1	TRBV25-1	-
TGTGCCAGCAGTACGGGATCTGGGGCCAACGTCCTGACTTTC	CASSTGSGANVLTF	TRBJ2-6	-	TRBV27	once
TGTGCCAGCAGCTTAGCAACAGCCTATGGCTACACCTTC	CASSLATAYGYTF	TRBJ1-2	-	TRBV7-9	-
TGTGCCAGCATTTTGACAAGTAATGAAAAACTGTTTTTT	CASILTSNEKLFF	TRBJ1-4	-	TRBV2	-
TGTGCCAGTAACGAGAATATCAAAGCTAACTATGGCTACACCTTC	CASNENIKANYGYTF	TRBJ1-2	-	TRBV19	-
TGTGCGCCTTACAGGGGCCGCATTAACTATGGCTACACCTTC	CAPYRGRINYGYTF	TRBJ1-2	TRBD1	TRBV2	-
TGTGCCGGCCGGCAGGTGGATAGCACTGAAGCTTTCTTT	CAGRQVDSTEAFF	TRBJ1-1	-	TRBV2	-
TGCGCCAGCAGCCCTGGGGGCGGGGGCCCGGGTTTAAGCGATGAGCAGTTCTTC	CASSPGGGGPGLSDEQFF	TRBJ2-1	-	TRBV5-1	-
TGTGCCAGCAGTGATAGGAGAATGGGCGCGGGTAACACTGAAGCTTTCTTT	CASSDRRMGAGNTEAFF	TRBJ1-1	-	TRBV25-1	-
TGTGCCAGCAGTCTAACCGACAGGGGGGTGGGAGATACGCAGTATTTT	CASSLTDRGVGDTQYF	TRBJ2-3	TRBD1	TRBV7-9	-
TGTGCCAGCAGCCAACGTGGACAGGTTTATCAGCCCCAGCATTTT	CASSQRGQVYQPQHF	TRBJ1-5	TRBD1	TRBV5-5	-
TGTGCCAGCGTGACTAGCGGCCTAGATACGCAGTATTTT	CASVTSGLDTQYF	TRBJ2-3	TRBD2	TRBV28	-
TGTGCCAGCAGTTACGGAGGCGGGGAGCTGTTTTTT	CASSYGGGELFF	TRBJ2-2	-	TRBV6-6	-
TGTGCCAGTAGCAAAGCCAACAGGGACTATGGCTACACCTTC	CASSKANRDYGYTF	TRBJ1-2	-	TRBV19	once
TGCGCCAGCAGCCAAGATCGAGGGTGGGCCGGGGAGCTGTTTTTT	CASSQDRGWAGELFF	TRBJ2-2	-	TRBV4-3	-
TGTGCCAGTCGAGGGCAGGGGTACACCGGGGAGCTGTTTTTT	CASRGQGYTGELFF	TRBJ2-2	-	TRBV19	-
TGTGCCAGCAGCTTCGACCCCGGGGAGACCCAGTACTTC	CASSFDPGETQYF	TRBJ2-5	-	TRBV5-8	-
TGTGCCAGCAGCGTAGTTGGGGGCCGGCATACGCAGTATTTT	CASSVVGGRHTQYF	TRBJ2-3	-	TRBV9	-
TGTGCTAGTGGTTTAGTAGGGGGCGCGTCTGAAGCTTTCTTT	CASGLVGGASEAFF	TRBJ1-1	TRBD1	TRBV12-5	-
TGCGCCAGCAGCCGGGGCACGGGCCCTGGGGCCAACGTCCTGACTTTC	CASSRGTGPGANVLTF	TRBJ2-6	-	TRBV4-3	-
TGCAGCGTTCTAGCGGGGAACACCGGGGAGCTGTTTTTT	CSVLAGNTGELFF	TRBJ2-2	TRBD2	TRBV29-1	-
TGTGCCAGCCGGACTAGCGGGGCCACCGGGGAGCTGTTTTTT	CASRTSGATGELFF	TRBJ2-2	TRBD2	TRBV6-1	-
TGTGCCAGCAGCTTAGATCGGACTAACACCGGGGAGCTGTTTTTT	CASSLDRTNTGELFF	TRBJ2-2	-	TRBV11-3	-
TGTGCCAGCAGCGTAATGGAGAATTCACCCCTCCACTTT	CASSVMENSPLHF	TRBJ1-6	-	TRBV11-2	-
TGTGCCTGGACCACAGGAGTAGGTAATTCACCCCTCCACTTT	CAWTTGVGNSPLHF	TRBJ1-6	-	TRBV30	once
TGTGCCAGCAGCTTGCGGGGTATTGAGCCCCAGCATTTT	CASSLRGIEPQHF	TRBJ1-5	-	TRBV5-6	-
TGTGCCAGCAGCTTAGGGCCGGGGATCCAAGAGACCCAGTACTTC	CASSLGPGIQETQYF	TRBJ2-5	-	TRBV7-9	-
TGTGCCAGCACCTCGACTCCACCAGATACGCAGTATTTT	CASTSTPPDTQYF	TRBJ2-3	-	TRBV27	-
TGTGCCAGCAGCATTGCAGGGGCTGGAAACACCATATATTTT	CASSIAGAGNTIYF	TRBJ1-3	-	TRBV7-9	-
TGTGCCAGCAGTTACGGGCAGGCGAACTATGGCTACACCTTC	CASSYGQANYGYTF	TRBJ1-2	-	TRBV6-6	-